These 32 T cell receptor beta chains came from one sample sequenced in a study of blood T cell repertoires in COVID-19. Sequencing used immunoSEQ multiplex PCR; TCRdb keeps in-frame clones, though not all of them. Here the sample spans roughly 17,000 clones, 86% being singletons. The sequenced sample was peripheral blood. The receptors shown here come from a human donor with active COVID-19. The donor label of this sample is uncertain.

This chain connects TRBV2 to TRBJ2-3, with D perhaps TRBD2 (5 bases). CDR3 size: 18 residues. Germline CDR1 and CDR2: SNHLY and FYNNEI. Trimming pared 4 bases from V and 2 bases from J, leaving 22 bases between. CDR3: CASSGRWIAKKFTDTQYF. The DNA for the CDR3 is TGTGCCAGCAGTGGGAGGTGGATAGCGAAAAAATTCACAGATACGCAGTATTTT.

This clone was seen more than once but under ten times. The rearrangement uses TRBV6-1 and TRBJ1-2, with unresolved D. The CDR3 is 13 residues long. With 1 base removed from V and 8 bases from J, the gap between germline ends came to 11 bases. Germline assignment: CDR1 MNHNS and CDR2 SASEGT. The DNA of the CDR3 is TGTGCCAGCAGTGAAGTTTCAGGTTACGGCTACACCTTC. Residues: CASSEVSGYGYTF.

CDR3 nucleotides: TGTGCCAGCAGCTTAGTCTCCAGTGCCAGCACAGATACGCAGTATTTT. The encoded protein is CASSLVSSASTDTQYF. The chain links TRBV7-3 to TRBJ2-3; D is ambiguous. V lost 2 bases and J 0 bases, leaving 12 bases between the germline ends. This CDR3 is built from 16 residues. CDR1 and CDR2 (germline): SGHTA, FQGTGA.

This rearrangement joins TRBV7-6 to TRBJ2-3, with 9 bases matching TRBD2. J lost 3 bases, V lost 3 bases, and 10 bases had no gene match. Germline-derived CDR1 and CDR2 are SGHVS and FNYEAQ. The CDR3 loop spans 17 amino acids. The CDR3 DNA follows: TGTGCCAGCAGCTTCGTAGGCCGGGGACTAGCAACAGATACGCAGTATTTT. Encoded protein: CASSFVGRGLATDTQYF.

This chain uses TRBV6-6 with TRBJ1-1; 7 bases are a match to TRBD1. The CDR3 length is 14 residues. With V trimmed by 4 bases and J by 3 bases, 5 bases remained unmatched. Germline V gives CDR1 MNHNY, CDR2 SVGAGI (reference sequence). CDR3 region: CASSLYRGDTEAFF. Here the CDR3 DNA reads TGTGCCAGCAGTTTATACAGGGGTGACACTGAAGCTTTCTTT.

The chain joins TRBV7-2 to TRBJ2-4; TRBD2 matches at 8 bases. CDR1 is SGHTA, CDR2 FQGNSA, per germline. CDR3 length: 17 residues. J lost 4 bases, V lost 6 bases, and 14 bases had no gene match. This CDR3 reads CASRSNWYTSGKNIQYF. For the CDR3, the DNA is TGTGCCAGCAGATCCAACTGGTATACTAGCGGTAAAAACATTCAGTACTTC.

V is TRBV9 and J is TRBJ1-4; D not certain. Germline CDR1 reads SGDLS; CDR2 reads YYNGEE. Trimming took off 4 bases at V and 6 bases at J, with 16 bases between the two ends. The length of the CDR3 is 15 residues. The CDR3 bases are TGTGCCAGCAGCCCGAGGGTTTACGGGGATGAAAAACTGTTTTTT. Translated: CASSPRVYGDEKLFF.

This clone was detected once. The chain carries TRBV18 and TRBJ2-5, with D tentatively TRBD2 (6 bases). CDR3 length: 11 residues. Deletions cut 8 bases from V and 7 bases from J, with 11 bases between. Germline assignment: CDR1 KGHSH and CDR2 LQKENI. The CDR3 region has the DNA TGTGCCAGCACCCAAGCGGGGACCCAGTACTTC. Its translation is CASTQAGTQYF.

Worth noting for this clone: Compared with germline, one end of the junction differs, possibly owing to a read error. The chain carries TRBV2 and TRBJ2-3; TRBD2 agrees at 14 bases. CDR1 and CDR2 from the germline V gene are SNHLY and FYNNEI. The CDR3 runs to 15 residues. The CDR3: CASSVGLAGAEKSFF. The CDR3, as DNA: TGTGCCAGCAGTGTGGGACTAGCGGGGGCCGAAAAGTCGTTTTTT.

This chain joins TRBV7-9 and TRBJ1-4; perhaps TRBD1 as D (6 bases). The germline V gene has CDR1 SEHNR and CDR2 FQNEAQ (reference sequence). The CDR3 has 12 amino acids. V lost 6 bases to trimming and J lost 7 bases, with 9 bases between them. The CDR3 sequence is CASRQGPEKLFF. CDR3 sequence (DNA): TGTGCCAGCAGACAGGGTCCTGAAAAACTGTTTTTT.

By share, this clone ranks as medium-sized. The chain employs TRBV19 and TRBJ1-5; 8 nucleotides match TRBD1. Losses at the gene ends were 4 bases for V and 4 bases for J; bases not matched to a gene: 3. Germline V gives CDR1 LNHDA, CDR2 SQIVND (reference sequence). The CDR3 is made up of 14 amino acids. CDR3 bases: TGTGCCAGTAGTAACCAGGGGGCGAATCAGCCCCAGCATTTT. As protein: CASSNQGANQPQHF.

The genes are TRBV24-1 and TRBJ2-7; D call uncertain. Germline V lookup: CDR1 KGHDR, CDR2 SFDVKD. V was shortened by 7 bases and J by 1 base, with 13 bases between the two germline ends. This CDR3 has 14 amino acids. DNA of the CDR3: TGTGCCACCAGGCCTCCTGTGGCATCCTACGAGCAGTACTTC. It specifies CATRPPVASYEQYF.

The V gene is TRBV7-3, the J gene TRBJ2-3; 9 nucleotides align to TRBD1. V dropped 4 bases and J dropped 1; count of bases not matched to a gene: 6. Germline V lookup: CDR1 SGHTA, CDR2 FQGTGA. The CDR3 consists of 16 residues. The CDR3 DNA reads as TGTGCCAGCAGCTCACAGGGGGCTGGGGGCACAGATACGCAGTATTTT. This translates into CASSSQGAGGTDTQYF.

The CDR3 DNA is TGTGCCAGCAGCTTGGCCCCAGGTGGCGGGAGCTACAATGAGCAGTTCTTC. It yields the protein CASSLAPGGGSYNEQFF. The rearrangement joins TRBV5-6 to TRBJ2-1, with TRBD2 matching 7 bases. Germline CDR1 and CDR2: SGHDT and YYEEEE. The CDR3 has 17 amino acids. J lost 3 bases, V lost 0 bases, and 9 bases had no gene match.

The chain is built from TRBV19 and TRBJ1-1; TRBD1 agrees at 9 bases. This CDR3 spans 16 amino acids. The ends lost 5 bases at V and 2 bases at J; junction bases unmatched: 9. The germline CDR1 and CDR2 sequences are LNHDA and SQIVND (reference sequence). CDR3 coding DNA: TGTGCCAGTAGTCATCACGGACAGGGGAGAAACACTGAAGCTTTCTTT. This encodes CASSHHGQGRNTEAFF.

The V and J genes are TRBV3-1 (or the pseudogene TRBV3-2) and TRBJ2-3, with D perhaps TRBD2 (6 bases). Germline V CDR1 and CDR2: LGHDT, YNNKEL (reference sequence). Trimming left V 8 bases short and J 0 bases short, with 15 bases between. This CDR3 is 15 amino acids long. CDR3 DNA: TGTGCCAGCGCGGGGACGGGCGTGAGCACAGATACGCAGTATTTT. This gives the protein CASAGTGVSTDTQYF.

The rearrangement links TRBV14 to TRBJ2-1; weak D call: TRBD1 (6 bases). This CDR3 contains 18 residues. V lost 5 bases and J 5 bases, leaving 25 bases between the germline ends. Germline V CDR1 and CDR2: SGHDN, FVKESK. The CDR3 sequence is CASSNQTYRVLPDNEQFF. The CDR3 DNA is TGTGCCAGCAGCAACCAGACTTACAGGGTTCTCCCCGACAATGAGCAGTTCTTC.

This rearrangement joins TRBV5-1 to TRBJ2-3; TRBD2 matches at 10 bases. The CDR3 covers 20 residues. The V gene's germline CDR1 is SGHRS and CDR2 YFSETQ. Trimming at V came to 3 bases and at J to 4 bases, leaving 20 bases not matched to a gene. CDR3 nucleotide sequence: TGCGCCAGCAGCTCCCCTGCGTTCGGGTATTCTAGCGGGGGACCAGATACGCAGTATTTT. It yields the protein CASSSPAFGYSSGGPDTQYF.

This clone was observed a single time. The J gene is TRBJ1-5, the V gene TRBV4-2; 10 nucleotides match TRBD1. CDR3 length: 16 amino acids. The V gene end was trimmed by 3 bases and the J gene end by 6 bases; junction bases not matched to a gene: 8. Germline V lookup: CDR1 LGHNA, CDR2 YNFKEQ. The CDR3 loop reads CASSQETGTGAQPQHF. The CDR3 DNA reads TGTGCCAGCAGCCAGGAAACCGGGACAGGGGCTCAGCCCCAGCATTTT.

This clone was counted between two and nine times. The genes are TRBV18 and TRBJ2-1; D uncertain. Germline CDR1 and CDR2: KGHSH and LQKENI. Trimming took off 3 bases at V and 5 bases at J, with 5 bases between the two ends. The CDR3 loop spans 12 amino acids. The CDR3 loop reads CASSPANNEQFF. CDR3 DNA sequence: TGTGCCAGCTCACCGGCAAACAATGAGCAGTTCTTC. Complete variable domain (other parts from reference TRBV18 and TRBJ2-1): NAGVMQNPRHLVRRRGQEARLRCSPMKGHSHVYWYRQLPEEGLKFMVYLQKENIIDESGMPKERFSAEFPKEGPSILRIQQVVRGDSAAYFCASSPANNEQFFGPGTRLTVL.

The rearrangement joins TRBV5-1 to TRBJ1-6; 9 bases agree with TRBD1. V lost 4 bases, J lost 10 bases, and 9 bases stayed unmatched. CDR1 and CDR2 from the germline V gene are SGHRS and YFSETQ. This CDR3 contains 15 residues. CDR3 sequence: CASSGGTGLWSPLHF. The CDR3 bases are TGCGCCAGCAGCGGGGGGACAGGGCTATGGTCACCCCTCCACTTT.

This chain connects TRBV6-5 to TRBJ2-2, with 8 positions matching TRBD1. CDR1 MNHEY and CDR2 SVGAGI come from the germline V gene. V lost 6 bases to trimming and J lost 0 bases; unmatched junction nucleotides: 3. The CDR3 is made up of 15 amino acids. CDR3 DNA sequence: TGTGCCAGCAGGGGGACAGGACCGAACACCGGGGAGCTGTTTTTT. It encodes CASRGTGPNTGELFF.

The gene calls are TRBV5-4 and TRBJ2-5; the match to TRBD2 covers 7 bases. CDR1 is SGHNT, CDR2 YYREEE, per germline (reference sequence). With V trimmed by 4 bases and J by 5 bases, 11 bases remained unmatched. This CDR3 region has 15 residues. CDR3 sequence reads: CASSQEGAGMETQYF. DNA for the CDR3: TGTGCCAGCAGCCAGGAAGGAGCGGGGATGGAGACCCAGTACTTC.

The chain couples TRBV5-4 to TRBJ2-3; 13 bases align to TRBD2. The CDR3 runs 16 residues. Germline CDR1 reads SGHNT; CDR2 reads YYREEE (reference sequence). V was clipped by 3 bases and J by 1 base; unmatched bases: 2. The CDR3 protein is CASSSGLAGGTDTQYF. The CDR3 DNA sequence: TGTGCCAGCAGCTCAGGACTAGCGGGGGGCACAGATACGCAGTATTTT. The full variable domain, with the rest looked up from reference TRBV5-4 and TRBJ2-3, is ETGVTQSPTHLIKTRGQQVTLRCSSQSGHNTVSWYQQALGQGPQFIFQYYREEENGRGNFPPRFSGLQFPNYSSELNVNALELDDSALYLCASSSGLAGGTDTQYFGPGTRLTVL.

CDR3 nucleotide sequence: TGTGCCAGCAGTTTGTACGAGGGAAAGGGAAACACCATATATTTT. Translation gives CASSLYEGKGNTIYF. The chain recombines TRBV28 with TRBJ1-3; D uncertain. Germline assignment: CDR1 MDHEN and CDR2 SYDVKM. CDR3 length: 15 amino acids. Trimming pared 3 bases from V and 4 bases from J, leaving 13 bases between.

The CDR3 region is CASSALASGYYNEQFF. As DNA, the CDR3 is TGTGCCAGCAGCGCCCTGGCTAGCGGGTATTACAATGAGCAGTTCTTC. The rearrangement uses TRBV9 and TRBJ2-1; the match to TRBD2 covers 8 bases. There are 16 residues in the CDR3. J was trimmed by 4 bases and V by 3 bases; bases with no gene match: 9. CDR1 is SGDLS and CDR2 is YYNGEE in the germline V gene. The full variable domain, its missing parts supplied by reference TRBV9 and TRBJ2-1, is DSGVTQTPKHLITATGQRVTLRCSPRSGDLSVYWYQQSLDQGLQFLIQYYNGEERAKGNILERFSAQQFPDLHSELNLSSLELGDSALYFCASSALASGYYNEQFFGPGTRLTVL.

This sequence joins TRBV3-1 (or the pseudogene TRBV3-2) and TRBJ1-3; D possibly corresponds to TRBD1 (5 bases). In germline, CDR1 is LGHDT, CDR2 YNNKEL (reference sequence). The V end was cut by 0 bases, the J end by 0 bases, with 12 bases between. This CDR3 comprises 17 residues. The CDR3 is CASSQDYAGFSGNTIYF. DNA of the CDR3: TGTGCCAGCAGCCAAGATTATGCAGGGTTCTCTGGAAACACCATATATTTT.

CDR3 DNA: TGTGCCAGTAGTACCTCGGACAGGGGCTATGGCTACACCTTC. It specifies CASSTSDRGYGYTF. The V and J genes are TRBV19 and TRBJ1-2, with TRBD1 identical over 9 bases. The germline V gene has CDR1 LNHDA and CDR2 SQIVND (reference sequence). The CDR3 covers 14 residues. After removal of 4 bases from V and 4 bases from J, the junction contained 4 bases not matched to a gene. Together with reference TRBV19 and TRBJ1-2, the CDR3 gives the full variable domain: DGGITQSPKYLFRKEGQNVTLSCEQNLNHDAMYWYRQDPGQGLRLIYYSQIVNDFQKGDIAEGYSVSREKKESFPLTVTSAQKNPTAFYLCASSTSDRGYGYTFGSGTRLTVV.

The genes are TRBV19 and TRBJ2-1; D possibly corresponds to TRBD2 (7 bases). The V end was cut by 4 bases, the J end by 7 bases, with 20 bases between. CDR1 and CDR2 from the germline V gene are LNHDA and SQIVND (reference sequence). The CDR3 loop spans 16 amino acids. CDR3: CASSTGGPGARNEQFF. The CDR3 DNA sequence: TGTGCCAGTAGTACCGGGGGGCCCGGGGCGAGGAATGAGCAGTTCTTC.

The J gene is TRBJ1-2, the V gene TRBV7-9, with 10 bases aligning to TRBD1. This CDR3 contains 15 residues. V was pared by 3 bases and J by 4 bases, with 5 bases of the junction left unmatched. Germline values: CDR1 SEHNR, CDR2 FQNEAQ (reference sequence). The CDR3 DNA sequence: TGTGCCAGCAGCTTCGGACAGGGGGTGGCCTATGGCTACACCTTC. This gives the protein CASSFGQGVAYGYTF.

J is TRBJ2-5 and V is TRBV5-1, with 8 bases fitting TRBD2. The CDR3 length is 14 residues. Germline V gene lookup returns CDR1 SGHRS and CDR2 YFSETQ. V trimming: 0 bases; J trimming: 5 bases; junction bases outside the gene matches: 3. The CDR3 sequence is CASSLGGGLETQYF. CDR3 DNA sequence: TGCGCCAGCAGCTTGGGCGGGGGGTTGGAGACCCAGTACTTC.

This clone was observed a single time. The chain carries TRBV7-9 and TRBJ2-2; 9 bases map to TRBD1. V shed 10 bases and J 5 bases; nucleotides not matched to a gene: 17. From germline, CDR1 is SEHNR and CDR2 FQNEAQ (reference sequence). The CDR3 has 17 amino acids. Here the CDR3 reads CATPFSSSGTGTGELFF. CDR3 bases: TGTGCCACCCCCTTCTCAAGTTCCGGGACAGGGACCGGGGAGCTGTTTTTT.